The entry below describes one TCR beta chain. The data derive from a study of CD8 T cells in Susac syndrome. The germline V gene encodes CDR1 SGDLS and CDR2 YYNGEE. The CDR3 covers 15 residues. Deletions cut 3 bases from V and 1 base from J, with 8 bases between. With random hexamers, reverse transcription was performed on roughly 0.5 to 1 ug of RNA. One entry per CDR3 protein results from TCRdb running MiXCR on the immunoSEQ multiplex PCR reads. The sample has around 180,000 distinct CDR3 sequences; 85% to 95% are singletons. The sequence was obtained from a human donor with multiple sclerosis. This chain joins TRBV9 and TRBJ2-6; unclear D gene. The sequenced material came from CD8+ T cells from PBMCs. CDR3 bases: TGTGCCAGCAGCGCACCTGGGTCTGGGGCCAACGTCCTGACTTTC. As protein: CASSAPGSGANVLTF.